This T cell receptor (beta chain) appears in the sequencing data of a study of T cells after yellow fever vaccination. TCRdb recomputed calls from the 5' RACE reads with MiXCR, one row per CDR3 protein. The sample shows some 300,000 distinct CDR3 sequences, around 9.3% of them seen only once. The ends lost 4 bases at V and 5 bases at J; junction bases unmatched: 5. Germline CDR1 MNHEY, CDR2 SVGEGT. CDR3 length: 14 amino acids. The TCR originated in a man aged 18 to 29 who received the YFV17D yellow fever vaccine. The genes are TRBV6-2 or TRBV6-3 and TRBJ2-5; TRBD2 agrees at 9 bases. Sample: CD4+ T cells sorted from PBMCs, taken 5 days after the yellow fever booster vaccination. The CDR3 DNA reads TGTGCCAGCAGTTCGAGCGGGGGGATTGAGACCCAGTACTTC. It is translated as CASSSSGGIETQYF.